The entry that follows covers one T cell receptor (beta chain) sequence. Its specificity is unknown. The CDR3 contains 16 residues. Germline-derived CDR1 and CDR2 are ENHRY and SYGVKD. V dropped 2 bases and J dropped 5 bases, with 18 bases sitting between them. This record comes from a study of blood T cells in healthy people across ages. Study-wide results and caveats: Unsorted PBMCs blocked a conclusive comparison of naive and antigen-experienced cells.

The second PCR ran roughly 7 to 12 cycles with a sample-barcoded 5' primer and J-beta primers. TCRdb called the 5' RACE reads again in MiXCR, with one record for every CDR3 protein. The repertoire holds around 580,000 distinct CDR3 sequences, with around 48% as singletons. The sequence was obtained from a man of 80 years or more in good health. This chain links TRBV10-3 with TRBJ2-5, with unresolved D. What was sequenced was blood. The CDR3, as DNA: TGTGCCATCAGTGAGACACCAACCCTGAGCCAGGAGACCCAGTACTTC. It yields the protein CAISETPTLSQETQYF.